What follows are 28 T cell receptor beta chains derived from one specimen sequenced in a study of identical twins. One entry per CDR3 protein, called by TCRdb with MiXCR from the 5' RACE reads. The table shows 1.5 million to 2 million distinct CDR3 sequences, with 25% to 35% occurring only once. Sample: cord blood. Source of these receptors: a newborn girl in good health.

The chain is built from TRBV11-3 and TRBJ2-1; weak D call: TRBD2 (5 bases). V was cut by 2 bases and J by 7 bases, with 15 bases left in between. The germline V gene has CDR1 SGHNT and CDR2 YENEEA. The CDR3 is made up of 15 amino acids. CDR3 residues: CASSLRGSVGNEQFF. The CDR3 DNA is TGTGCCAGCAGCTTACGTGGGAGTGTCGGTAATGAGCAGTTCTTC.

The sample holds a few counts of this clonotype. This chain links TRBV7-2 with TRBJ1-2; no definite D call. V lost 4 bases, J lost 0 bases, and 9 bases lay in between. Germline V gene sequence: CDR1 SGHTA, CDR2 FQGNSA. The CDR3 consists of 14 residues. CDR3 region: CASSSYITNYGYTF. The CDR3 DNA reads TGTGCCAGCAGCTCCTACATAACTAACTATGGCTACACCTTC.

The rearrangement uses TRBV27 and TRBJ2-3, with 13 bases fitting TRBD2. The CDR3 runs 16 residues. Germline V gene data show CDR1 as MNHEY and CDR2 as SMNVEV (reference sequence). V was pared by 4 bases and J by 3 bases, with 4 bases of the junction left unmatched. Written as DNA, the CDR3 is TGTGCCAGCAGTTACGCACTAGCGGGAGGGACAGATACGCAGTATTTT. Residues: CASSYALAGGTDTQYF.

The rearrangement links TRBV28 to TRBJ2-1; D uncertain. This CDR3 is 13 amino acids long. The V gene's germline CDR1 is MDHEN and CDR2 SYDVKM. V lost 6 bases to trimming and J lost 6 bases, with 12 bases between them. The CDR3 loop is CASRSRSGNEQFF. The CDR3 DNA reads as TGTGCCAGCAGATCCCGCTCCGGCAATGAGCAGTTCTTC.

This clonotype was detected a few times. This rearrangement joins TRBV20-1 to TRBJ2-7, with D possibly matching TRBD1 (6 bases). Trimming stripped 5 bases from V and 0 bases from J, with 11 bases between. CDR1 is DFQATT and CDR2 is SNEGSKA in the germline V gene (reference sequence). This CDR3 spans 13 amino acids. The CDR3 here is CSARQAYSYEQYF. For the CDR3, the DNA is TGCAGTGCTCGACAGGCCTACTCCTACGAGCAGTACTTC.

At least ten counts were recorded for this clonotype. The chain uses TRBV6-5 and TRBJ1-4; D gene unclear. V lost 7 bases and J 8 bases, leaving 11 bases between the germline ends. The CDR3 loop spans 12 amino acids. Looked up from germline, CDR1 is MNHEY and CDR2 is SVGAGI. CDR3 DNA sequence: TGTGCCAGCAAGGACCGAGGGGAAAAACTGTTTTTT. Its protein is CASKDRGEKLFF.

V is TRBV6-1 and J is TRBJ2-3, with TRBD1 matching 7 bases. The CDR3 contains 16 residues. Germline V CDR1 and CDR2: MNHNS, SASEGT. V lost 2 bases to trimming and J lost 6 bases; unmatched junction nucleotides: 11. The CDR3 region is CASSERFRQGQDTQYF. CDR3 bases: TGTGCCAGCAGTGAAAGATTCCGACAGGGACAGGATACGCAGTATTTT.

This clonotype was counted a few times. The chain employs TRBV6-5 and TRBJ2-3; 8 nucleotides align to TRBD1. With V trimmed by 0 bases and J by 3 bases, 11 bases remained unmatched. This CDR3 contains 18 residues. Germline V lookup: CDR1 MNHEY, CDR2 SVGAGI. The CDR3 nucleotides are TGTGCCAGCAGTTACTCCCTAATTCGACAGGGGAGGACAGATACGCAGTATTTT. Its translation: CASSYSLIRQGRTDTQYF.

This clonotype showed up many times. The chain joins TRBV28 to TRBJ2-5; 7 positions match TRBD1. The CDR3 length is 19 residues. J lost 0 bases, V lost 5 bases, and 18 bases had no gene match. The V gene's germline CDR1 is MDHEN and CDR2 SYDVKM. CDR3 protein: CASSPQRDRVGLDQETQYF. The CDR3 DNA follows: TGTGCCAGCAGTCCGCAAAGAGACAGGGTTGGGTTGGACCAAGAGACCCAGTACTTC. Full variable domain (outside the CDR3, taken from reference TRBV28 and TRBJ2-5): DVKVTQSSRYLVKRTGEKVFLECVQDMDHENMFWYRQDPGLGLRLIYFSYDVKMKEKGDIPEGYSVSREKKERFSLILESASTNQTSMYLCASSPQRDRVGLDQETQYFGPGTRLLVL.

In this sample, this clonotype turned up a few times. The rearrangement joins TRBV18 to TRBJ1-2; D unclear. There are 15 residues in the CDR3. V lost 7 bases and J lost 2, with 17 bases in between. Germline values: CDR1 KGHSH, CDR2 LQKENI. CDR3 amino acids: CASFKRAPGNYGYTF. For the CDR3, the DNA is TGTGCCAGCTTTAAAAGAGCCCCAGGAAACTATGGCTACACCTTC.

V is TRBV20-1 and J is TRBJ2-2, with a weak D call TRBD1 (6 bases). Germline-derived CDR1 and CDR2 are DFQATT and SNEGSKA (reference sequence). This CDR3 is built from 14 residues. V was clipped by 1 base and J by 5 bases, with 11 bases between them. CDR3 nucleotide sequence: TGCAGTGCTAGAGGTGTCAGGGGAACCGGGGAGCTGTTTTTT. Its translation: CSARGVRGTGELFF.

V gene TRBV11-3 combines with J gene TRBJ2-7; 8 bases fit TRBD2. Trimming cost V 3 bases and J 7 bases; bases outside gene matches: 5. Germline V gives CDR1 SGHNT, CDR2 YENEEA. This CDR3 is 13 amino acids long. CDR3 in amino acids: CASSFWREDEQYF. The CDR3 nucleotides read TGTGCCAGCAGCTTCTGGCGGGAGGATGAGCAGTACTTC.

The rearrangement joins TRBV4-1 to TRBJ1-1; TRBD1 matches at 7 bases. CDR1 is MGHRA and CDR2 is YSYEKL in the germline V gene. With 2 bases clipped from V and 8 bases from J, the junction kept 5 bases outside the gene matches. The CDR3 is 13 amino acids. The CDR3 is CASSQPPTGEAFF. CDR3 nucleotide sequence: TGCGCCAGCAGCCAACCACCGACAGGGGAAGCTTTCTTT.

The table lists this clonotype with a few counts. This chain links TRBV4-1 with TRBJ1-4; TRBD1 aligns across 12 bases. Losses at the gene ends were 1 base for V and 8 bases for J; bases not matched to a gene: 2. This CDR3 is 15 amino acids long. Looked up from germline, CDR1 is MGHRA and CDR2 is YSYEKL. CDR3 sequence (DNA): TGCGCCAGCAGCCAAGGGGGACAGGGGGCAGAAAAACTGTTTTTT. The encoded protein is CASSQGGQGAEKLFF.

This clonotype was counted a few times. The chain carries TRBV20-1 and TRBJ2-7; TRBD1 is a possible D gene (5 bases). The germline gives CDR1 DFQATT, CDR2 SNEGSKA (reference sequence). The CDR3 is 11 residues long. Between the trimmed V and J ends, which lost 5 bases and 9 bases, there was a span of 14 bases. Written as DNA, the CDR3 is TGCAGTGCTGGTAGACAGTCCGCGCAGTACTTC. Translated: CSAGRQSAQYF.

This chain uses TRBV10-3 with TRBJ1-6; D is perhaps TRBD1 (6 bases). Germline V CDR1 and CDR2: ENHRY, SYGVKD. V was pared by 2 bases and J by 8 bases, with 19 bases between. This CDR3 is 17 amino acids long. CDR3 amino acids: CAISEDGDNSLYSPLHF. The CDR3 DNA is TGTGCCATCAGTGAGGATGGGGACAATTCCCTGTATTCACCCCTCCACTTT.

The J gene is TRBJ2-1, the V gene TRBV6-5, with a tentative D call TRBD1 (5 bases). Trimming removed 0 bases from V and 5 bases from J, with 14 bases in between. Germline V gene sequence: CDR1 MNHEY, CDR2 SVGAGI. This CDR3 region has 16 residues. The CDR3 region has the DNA TGTGCCAGCAGTTACTCCCCCTTCTGGACAAACAATGAGCAGTTCTTC. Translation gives CASSYSPFWTNNEQFF.

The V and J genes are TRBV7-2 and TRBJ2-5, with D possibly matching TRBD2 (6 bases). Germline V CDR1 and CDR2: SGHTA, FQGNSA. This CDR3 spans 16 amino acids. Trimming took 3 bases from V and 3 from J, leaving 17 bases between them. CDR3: CASSLDRPREEETQYF. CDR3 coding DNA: TGTGCCAGCAGCTTGGATCGACCCAGGGAGGAAGAGACCCAGTACTTC.

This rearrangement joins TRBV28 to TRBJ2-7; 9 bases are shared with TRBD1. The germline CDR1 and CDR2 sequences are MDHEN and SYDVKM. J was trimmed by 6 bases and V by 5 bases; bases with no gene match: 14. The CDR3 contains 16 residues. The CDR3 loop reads CASSPLGTGNGSEQYF. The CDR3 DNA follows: TGTGCCAGCAGTCCCCTCGGGACAGGGAATGGGTCCGAGCAGTACTTC.

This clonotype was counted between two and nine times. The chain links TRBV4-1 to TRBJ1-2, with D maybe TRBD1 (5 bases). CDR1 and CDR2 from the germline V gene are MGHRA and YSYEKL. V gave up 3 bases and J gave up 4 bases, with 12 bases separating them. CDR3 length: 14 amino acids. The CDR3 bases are TGCGCCAGCAGCCACCCGGGACGGCCCTATGGCTACACCTTC. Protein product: CASSHPGRPYGYTF.

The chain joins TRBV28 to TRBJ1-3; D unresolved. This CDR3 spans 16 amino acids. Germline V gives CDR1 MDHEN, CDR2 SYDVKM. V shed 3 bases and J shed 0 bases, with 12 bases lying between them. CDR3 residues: CASSFGPWGSGNTIYF. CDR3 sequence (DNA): TGTGCCAGCAGTTTCGGACCGTGGGGCTCTGGAAACACCATATATTTT.

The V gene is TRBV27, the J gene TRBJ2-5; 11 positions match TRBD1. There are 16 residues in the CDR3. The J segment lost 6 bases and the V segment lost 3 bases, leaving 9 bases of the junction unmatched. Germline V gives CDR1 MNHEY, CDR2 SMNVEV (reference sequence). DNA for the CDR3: TGTGCCAGCAGTTTGATTCGGACAGGGGGCAAGAAGACCCAGTACTTC. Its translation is CASSLIRTGGKKTQYF.

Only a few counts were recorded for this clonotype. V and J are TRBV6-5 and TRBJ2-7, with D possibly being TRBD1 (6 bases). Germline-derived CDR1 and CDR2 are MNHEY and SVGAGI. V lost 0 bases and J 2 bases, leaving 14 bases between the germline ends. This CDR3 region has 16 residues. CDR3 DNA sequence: TGTGCCAGCAGTTACTCGAGACAGGAATTTACCTACGAGCAGTACTTC. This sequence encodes CASSYSRQEFTYEQYF.

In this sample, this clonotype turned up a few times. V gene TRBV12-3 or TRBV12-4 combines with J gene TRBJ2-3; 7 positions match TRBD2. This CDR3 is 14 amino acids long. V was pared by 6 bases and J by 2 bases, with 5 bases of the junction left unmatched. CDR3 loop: CASRAGGFTDTQYF. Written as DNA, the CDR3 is TGTGCCAGCAGGGCCGGGGGGTTCACAGATACGCAGTATTTT.

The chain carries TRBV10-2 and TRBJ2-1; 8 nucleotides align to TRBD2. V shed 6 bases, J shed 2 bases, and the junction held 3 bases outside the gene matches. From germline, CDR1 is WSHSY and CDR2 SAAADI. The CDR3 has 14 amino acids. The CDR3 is CASSAGGAYNEQFF. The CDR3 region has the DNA TGCGCCAGCAGCGCCGGGGGGGCCTACAATGAGCAGTTCTTC.

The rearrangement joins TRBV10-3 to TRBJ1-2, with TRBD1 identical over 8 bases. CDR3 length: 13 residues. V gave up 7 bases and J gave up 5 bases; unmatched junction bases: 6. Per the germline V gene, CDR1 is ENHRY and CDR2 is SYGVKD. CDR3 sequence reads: CAINPGQGYGYTF. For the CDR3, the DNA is TGTGCCATCAACCCCGGACAGGGATATGGCTACACCTTC.

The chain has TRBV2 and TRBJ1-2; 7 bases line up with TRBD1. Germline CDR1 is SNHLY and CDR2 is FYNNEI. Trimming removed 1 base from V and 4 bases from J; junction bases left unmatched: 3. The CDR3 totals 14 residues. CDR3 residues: CASSEEGQSYGYTF. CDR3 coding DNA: TGTGCCAGCAGTGAAGAGGGACAGAGCTATGGCTACACCTTC.

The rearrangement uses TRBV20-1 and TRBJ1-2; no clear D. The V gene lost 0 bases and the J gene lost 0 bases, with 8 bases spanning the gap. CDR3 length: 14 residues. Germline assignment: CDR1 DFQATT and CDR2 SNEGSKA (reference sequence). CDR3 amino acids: CSARDAVANYGYTF. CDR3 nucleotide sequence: TGCAGTGCTAGAGATGCCGTGGCTAACTATGGCTACACCTTC.